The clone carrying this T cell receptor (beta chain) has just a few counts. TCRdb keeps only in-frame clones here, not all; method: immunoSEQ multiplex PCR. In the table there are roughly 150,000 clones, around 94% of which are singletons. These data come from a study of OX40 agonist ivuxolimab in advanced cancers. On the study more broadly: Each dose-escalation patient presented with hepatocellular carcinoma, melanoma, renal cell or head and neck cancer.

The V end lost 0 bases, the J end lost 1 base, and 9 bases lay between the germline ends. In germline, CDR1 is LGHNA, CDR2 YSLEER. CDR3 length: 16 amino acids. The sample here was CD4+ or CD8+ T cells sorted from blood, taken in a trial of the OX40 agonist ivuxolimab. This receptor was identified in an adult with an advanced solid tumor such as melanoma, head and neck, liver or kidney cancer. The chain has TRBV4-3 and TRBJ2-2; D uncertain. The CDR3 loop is CASSQDLKGNTGELFF. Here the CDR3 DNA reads TGCGCCAGCAGCCAAGATCTCAAGGGGAACACCGGGGAGCTGTTTTTT.